This T cell receptor (beta chain) was found in a study of tumor-infiltrating lymphocytes in glioblastoma multiforme. The V and J ends lost 5 bases and 9 bases, in that order; junction bases with no gene match: 7. The CDR3 contains 13 residues. Three nested ARM-PCR rounds with V-beta and C-beta primers built TCRB libraries. A single record per CDR3 protein comes from TCRdb applying MiXCR to the multiplex PCR reads. The repertoire has about 15,000 distinct CDR3 sequences, 60% to 75% of them found once; the top ten carry under 40%. This clonotype was detected a few times. The specimen was brain tumor tissue. This receptor was taken from a male donor with glioblastoma. V gene TRBV12-3 or TRBV12-4 combines with J gene TRBJ1-5, with 7 nucleotides matching TRBD1. The CDR3: CASSATGMVPQHF. The CDR3 DNA reads TGTGCCAGCAGTGCGACAGGGATGGTGCCCCAGCATTTT.